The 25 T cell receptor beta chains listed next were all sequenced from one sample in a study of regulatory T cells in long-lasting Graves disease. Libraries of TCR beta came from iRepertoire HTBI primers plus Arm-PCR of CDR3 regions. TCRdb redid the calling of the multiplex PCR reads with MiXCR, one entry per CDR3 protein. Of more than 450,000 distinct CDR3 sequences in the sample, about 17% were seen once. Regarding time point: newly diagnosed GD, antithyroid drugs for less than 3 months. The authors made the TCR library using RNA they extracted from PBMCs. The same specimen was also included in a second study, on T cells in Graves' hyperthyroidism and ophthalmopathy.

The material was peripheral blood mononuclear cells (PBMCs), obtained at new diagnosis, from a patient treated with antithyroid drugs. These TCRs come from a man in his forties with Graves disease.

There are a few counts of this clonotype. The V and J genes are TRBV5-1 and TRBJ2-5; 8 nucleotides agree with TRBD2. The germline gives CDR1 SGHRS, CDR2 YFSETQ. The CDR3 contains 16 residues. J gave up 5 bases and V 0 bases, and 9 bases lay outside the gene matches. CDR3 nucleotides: TGCGCCAGCAGCTTGGTTGGAGTCGGGACTAGGGAGACCCAGTACTTC. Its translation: CASSLVGVGTRETQYF.

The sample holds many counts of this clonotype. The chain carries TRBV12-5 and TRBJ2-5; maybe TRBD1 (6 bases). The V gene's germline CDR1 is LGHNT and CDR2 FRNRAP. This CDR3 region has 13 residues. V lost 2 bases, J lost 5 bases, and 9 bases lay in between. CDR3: CASGLRGTETQYF. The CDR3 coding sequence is TGTGCTAGTGGTTTGAGGGGGACGGAGACCCAGTACTTC.

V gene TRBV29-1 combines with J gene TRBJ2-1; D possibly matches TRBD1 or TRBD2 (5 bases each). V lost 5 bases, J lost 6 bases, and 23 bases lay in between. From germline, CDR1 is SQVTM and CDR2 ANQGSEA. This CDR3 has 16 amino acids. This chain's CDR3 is CSVLPASRDVRNEQFF. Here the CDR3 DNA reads TGCAGCGTTCTCCCGGCTTCAAGGGACGTCCGCAATGAGCAGTTCTTC.

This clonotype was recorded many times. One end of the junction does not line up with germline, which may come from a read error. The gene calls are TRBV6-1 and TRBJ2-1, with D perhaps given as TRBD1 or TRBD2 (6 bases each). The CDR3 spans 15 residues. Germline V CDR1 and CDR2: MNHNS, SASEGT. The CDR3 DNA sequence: TGTGCCAGCAGGGAAGGGGGGTACTCCTACAATGAGCAGTTCTTC. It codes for CASREGGYSYNEQFF.

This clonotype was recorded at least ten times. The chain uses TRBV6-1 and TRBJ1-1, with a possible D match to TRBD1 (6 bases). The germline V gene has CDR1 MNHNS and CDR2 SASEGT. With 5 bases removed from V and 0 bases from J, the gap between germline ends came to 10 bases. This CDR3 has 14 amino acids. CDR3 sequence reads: CASSQGTMNTEAFF. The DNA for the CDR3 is TGTGCCAGCAGTCAGGGGACCATGAACACTGAAGCTTTCTTT.

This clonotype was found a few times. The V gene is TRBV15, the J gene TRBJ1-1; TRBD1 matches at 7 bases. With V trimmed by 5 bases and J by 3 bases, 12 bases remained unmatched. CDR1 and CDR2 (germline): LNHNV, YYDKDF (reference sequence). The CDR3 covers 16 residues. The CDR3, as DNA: TGTGCCACCAGCCTATATCGAGGCAGGGGGGACACTGAAGCTTTCTTT. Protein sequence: CATSLYRGRGDTEAFF.

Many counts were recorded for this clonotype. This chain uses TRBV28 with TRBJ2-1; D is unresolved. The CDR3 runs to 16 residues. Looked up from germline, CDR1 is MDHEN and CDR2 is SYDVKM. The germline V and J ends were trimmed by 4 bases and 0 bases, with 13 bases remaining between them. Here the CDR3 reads CASSSPIPSSYNEQFF. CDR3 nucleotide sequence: TGTGCCAGCAGTTCCCCTATACCGAGCTCCTACAATGAGCAGTTCTTC.

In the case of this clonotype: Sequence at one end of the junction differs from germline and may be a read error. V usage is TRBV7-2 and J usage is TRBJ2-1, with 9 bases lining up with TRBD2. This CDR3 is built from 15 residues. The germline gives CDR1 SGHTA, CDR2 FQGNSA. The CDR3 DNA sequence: TGTGCCAACAGCTCTCGACTAGCGGAAAACAATGAGCAGTTCTTC. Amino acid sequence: CANSSRLAENNEQFF.

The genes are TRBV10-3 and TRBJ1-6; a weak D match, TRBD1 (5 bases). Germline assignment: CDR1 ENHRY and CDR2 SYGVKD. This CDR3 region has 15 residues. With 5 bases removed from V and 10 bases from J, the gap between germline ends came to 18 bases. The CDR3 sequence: CAISPGTQDGSPLHF. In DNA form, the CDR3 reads TGTGCCATCAGTCCCGGGACCCAAGATGGGTCACCCCTCCACTTT.

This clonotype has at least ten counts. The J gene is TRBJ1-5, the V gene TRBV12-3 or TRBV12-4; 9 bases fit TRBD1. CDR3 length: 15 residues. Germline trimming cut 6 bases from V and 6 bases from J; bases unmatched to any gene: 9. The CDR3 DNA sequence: TGTGCCAGCAGCCCTACAGGGGGCGCGGGTCAGCCCCAGCATTTT. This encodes CASSPTGGAGQPQHF.

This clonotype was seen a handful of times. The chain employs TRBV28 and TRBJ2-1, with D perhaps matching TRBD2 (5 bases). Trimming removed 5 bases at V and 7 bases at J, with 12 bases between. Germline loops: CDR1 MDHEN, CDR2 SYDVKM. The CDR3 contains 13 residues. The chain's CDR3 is CASSPLVLNEQFF. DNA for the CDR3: TGTGCCAGCAGTCCACTAGTTTTGAATGAGCAGTTCTTC.

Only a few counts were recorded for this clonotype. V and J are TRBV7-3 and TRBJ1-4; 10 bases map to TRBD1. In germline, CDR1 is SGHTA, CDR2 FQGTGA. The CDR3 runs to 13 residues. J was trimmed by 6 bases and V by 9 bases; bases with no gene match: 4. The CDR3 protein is CARRTGGYEKLFF. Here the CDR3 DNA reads TGTGCCAGGAGGACAGGGGGGTATGAAAAACTGTTTTTT. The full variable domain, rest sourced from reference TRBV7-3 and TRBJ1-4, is GAGVSQTPSNKVTEKGKYVELRCDPISGHTALYWYRQSLGQGPEFLIYFQGTGAADDSGLPNDRFFAVRPEGSVSTLKIQRTERGDSAVYLCARRTGGYEKLFFGSGTQLSVL.

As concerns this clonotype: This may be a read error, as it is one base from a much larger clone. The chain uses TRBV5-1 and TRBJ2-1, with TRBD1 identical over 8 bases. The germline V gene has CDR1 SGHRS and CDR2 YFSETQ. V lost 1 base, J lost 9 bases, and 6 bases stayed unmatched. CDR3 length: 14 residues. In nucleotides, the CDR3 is TGCGCCAGCAGCTTGTCGCAGGGGGCCCGTGAGCAGTTCTTC. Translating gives CASSLSQGAREQFF.

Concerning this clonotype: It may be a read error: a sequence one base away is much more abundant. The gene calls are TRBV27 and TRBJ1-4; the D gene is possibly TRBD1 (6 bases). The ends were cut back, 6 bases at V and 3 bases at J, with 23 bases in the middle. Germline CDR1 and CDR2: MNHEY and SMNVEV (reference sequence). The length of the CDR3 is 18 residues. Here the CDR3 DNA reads TGTGCCAGCAGCCCTACGGGAAGAGGGGGAACAGCTAATGAAAAACTGTTTTTT. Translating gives CASSPTGRGGTANEKLFF. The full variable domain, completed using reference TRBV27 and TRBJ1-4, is EAQVTQNPRYLITVTGKKLTVTCSQNMNHEYMSWYRQDPGLGLRQIYYSMNVEVTDKGDVPEGYKVSRKEKRNFPLILESPSPNQTSLYFCASSPTGRGGTANEKLFFGSGTQLSVL.

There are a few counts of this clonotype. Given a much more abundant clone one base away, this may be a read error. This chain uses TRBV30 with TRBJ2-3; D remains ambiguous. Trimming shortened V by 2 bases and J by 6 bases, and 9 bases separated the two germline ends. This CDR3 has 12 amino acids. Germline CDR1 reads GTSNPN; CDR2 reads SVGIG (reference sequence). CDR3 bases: TGTGCCTGGAGTCACAGAAGGGATACGCAGTATTTT. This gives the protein CAWSHRRDTQYF.

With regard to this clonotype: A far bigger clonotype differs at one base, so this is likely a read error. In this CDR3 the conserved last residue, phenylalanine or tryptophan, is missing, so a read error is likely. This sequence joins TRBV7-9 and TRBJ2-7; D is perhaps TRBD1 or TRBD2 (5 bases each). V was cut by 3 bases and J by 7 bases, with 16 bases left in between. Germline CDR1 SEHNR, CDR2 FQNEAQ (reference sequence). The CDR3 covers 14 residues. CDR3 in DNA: TGTGCCAGCAGCTTGGCCCAAGGGACGAAAGAGCAGTACTCC. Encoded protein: CASSLAQGTKEQYS.

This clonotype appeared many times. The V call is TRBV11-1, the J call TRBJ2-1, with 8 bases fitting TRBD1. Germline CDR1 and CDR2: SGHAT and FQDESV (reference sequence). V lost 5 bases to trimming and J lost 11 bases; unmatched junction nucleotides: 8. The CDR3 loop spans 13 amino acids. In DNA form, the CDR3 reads TGTGCCAGCAGCCCGGACAGGGAGCCTCAGCAGTTCTTC. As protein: CASSPDREPQQFF. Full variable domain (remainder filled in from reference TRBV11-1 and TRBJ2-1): EAEVAQSPRYKITEKSQAVAFWCDPISGHATLYWYRQILGQGPELLVQFQDESVVDDSQLPKDRFSAERLKGVDSTLKIQPAELGDSAMYLCASSPDREPQQFFGPGTRLTVL.

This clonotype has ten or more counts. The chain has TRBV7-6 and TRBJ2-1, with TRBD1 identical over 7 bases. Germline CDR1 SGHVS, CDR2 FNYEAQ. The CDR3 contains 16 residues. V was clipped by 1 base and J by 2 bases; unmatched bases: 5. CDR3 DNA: TGTGCCAGCAGCTTAGAGGGGGCGCCGACCTACAATGAGCAGTTCTTC. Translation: CASSLEGAPTYNEQFF. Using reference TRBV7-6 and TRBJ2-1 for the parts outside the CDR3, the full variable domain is GAGVSQSPRYKVTKRGQDVALRCDPISGHVSLYWYRQALGQGPEFLTYFNYEAQQDKSGLPNDRFSAERPEGSISTLTIQRTEQRDSAMYRCASSLEGAPTYNEQFFGPGTRLTVL.

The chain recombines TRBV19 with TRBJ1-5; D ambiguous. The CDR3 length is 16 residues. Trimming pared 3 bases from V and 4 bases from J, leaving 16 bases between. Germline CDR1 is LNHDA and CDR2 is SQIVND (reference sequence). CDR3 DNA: TGTGCCAGTAGTATCGGACGGAGAGGTCCTAATCAGCCCCAGCATTTT. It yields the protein CASSIGRRGPNQPQHF.

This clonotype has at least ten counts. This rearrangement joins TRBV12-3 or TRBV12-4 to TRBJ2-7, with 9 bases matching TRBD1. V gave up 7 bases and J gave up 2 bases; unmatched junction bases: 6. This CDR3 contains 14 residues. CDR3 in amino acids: CASTIRDRAYEQYF. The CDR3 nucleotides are TGTGCCAGCACCATCCGGGACAGGGCCTACGAGCAGTACTTC.

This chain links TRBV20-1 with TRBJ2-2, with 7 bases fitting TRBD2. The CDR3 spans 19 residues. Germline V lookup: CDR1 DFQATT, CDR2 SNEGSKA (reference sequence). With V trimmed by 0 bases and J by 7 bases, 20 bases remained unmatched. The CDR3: CSARDFEGKAGEVDGELFF. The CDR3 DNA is TGCAGTGCTAGAGATTTCGAGGGGAAGGCGGGAGAAGTGGACGGGGAGCTGTTTTTT.

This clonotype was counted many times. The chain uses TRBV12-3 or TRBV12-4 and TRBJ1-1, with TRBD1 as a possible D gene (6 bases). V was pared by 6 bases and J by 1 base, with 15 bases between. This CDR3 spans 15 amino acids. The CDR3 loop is CASSLSGAANTEAFF. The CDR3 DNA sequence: TGTGCCAGCAGCTTATCAGGGGCAGCGAACACTGAAGCTTTCTTT.

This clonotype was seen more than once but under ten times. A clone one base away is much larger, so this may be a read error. CDR3 DNA sequence: TGCGCCAGCAGCTTGGGGCTAGCGGGACTCCACGAGCAGTACTTC. Translation: CASSLGLAGLHEQYF. The rearrangement uses TRBV5-1 and TRBJ2-7; 9 nucleotides line up with TRBD2. Germline-derived CDR1 and CDR2 are SGHRS and YFSETQ. The CDR3 sequence is 15 residues long. J lost 5 bases, V lost 0 bases, and 6 bases had no gene match.

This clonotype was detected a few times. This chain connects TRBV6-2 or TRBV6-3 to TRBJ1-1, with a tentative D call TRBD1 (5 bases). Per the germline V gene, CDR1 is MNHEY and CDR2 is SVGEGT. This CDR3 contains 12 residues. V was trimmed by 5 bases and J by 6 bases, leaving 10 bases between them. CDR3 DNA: TGTGCCAGCAGTCCCCAGGGTTCTGAAGCTTTCTTT. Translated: CASSPQGSEAFF.

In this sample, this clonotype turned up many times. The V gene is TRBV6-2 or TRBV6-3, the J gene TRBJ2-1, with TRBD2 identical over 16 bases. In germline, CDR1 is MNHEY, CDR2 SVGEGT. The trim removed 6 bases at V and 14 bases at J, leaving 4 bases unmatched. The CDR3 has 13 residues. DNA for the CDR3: TGTGCCAGCAGGTCGGGACTAGCGGGAGGGAAGTTCTTC. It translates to CASRSGLAGGKFF.